This T cell receptor (beta chain) came from a study of cytomegalovirus exposure and HLA in healthy donors. Study information: Prior work identified about 120 million unique TCR beta sequences in 150 million to 200 million T cells. Study results and caveats: A few V segments could not be told apart, such as TRBV6-2 and TRBV6-3, and were left out. A later analysis appeared to link common viral pathogens to several of the most significant clusters.

As regards this clone: Antigen unknown.

PCR primers comprised 60 Vbeta and 13 Jbeta primers. Repertoires were generated with immunoSEQ multiplex PCR, while TCRdb's copy carries only in-frame clones and drops some. The table shows around 110,000 clones, with 70% to 80% occurring only once. This CDR3 region has 18 residues. V dropped 7 bases and J dropped 4 bases, with 25 bases sitting between them. Germline V gene sequence: CDR1 SGHVS, CDR2 FQNEAQ. Sample: PBMCs. The source is a man younger than 40 in good health and CMV-seropositive. The chain links TRBV7-8 to TRBJ1-4; D might be TRBD1 (5 bases). The DNA for the CDR3 is TGTGCCAGCACCCTCCTCGGCGGGGGGGGAAGGGGTAATGAAAAACTGTTTTTT. Its protein is CASTLLGGGGRGNEKLFF.